These 2 T cell receptor beta chains were all obtained from the same sample, sequenced in a study of technical replicates of blood from several donors. Assay: immunoSEQ multiplex PCR; the TCRdb copy retains only in-frame clones and omits some. The sample shows tens of thousands of clones, around nine tenths of them seen only once. The sample comprised T cells isolated from PBMCs. Every receptor here comes from a human donor in good health.

The chain combines TRBV2 with TRBJ1-3; possibly TRBD1 for D (6 bases). CDR3 length equals 22 residues. V gave up 5 bases and J gave up 0 bases, with 32 bases separating them. CDR1 SNHLY and CDR2 FYNNEI come from the germline V gene. CDR3 sequence reads: CASSIIRSLISGRGTSGNTIYF. CDR3 nucleotide sequence: TGTGCCAGCAGTATTATTCGGTCCCTCATCTCCGGGAGGGGGACCTCTGGAAACACCATATATTTT.

The chain uses TRBV7-9 and TRBJ2-1; 11 bases are a match to TRBD1. Losses at the gene ends were 5 bases for V and 7 bases for J; bases not matched to a gene: 7. From germline, CDR1 is SEHNR and CDR2 FQNEAQ (reference sequence). The CDR3 extends over 15 amino acids. The CDR3 sequence is CASSADRGLRNEQFF. Here the CDR3 DNA reads TGTGCCAGCAGCGCGGACAGGGGGCTTCGGAATGAGCAGTTCTTC.